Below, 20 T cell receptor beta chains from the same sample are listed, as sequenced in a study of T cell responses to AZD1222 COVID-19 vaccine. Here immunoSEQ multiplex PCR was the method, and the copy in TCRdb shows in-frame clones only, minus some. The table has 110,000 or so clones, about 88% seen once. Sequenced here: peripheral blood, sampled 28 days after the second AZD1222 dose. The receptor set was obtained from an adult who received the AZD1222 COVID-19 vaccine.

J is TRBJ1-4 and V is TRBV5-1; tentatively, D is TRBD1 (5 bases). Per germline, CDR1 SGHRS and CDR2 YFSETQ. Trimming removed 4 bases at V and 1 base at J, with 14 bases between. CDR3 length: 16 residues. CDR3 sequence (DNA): TGCGCCAGCAGCATCAGGGTAATAGGAACTAATGAAAAACTGTTTTTT. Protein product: CASSIRVIGTNEKLFF.

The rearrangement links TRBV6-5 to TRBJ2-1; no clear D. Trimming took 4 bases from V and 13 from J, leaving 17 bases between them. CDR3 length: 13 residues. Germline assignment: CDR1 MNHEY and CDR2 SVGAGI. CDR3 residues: CASSFLSDPQQFF. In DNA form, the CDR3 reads TGTGCCAGCAGTTTTCTATCGGACCCCCAACAGTTCTTC.

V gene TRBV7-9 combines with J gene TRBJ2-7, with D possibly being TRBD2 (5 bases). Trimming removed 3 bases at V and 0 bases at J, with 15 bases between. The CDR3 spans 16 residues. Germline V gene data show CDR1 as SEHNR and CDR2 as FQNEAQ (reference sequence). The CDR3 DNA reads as TGTGCCAGCAGCTTTCCCATCCGGGAAAGCTCCTACGAGCAGTACTTC. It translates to CASSFPIRESSYEQYF.

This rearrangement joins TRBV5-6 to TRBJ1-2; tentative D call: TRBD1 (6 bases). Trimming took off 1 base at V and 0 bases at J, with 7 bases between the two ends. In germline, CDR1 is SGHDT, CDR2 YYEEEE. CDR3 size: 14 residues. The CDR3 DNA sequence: TGTGCCAGCAGCTTGTCAGGGGCTAACTATGGCTACACCTTC. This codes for CASSLSGANYGYTF.

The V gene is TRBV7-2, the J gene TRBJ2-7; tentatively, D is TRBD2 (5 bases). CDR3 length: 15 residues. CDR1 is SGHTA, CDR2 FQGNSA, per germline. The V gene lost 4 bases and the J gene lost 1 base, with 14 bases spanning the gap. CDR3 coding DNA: TGTGCCAGCAGCTACGCGGCGGGTGTTTCCTACGAGCAGTACTTC. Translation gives CASSYAAGVSYEQYF.

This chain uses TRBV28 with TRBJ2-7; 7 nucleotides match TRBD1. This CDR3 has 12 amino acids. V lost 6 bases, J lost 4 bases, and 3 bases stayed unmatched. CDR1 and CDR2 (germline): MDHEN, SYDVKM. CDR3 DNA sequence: TGTGCCAGCAGGCGACAGGGTTACGAGCAGTACTTC. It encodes CASRRQGYEQYF.

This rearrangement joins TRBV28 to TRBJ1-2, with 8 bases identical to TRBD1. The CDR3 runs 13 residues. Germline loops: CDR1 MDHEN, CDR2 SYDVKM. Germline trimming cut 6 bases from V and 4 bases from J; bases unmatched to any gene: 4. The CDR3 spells CASRTGGSYGYTF. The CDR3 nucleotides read TGTGCCAGCAGAACAGGGGGGTCCTATGGCTACACCTTC.

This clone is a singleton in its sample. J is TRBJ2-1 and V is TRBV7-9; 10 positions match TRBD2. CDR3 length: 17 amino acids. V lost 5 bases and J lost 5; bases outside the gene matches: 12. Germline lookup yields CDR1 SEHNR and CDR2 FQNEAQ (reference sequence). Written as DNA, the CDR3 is TGTGCCAGCAGCCCTACGCCTAGCGGGAGCGTCAACAATGAGCAGTTCTTC. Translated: CASSPTPSGSVNNEQFF.

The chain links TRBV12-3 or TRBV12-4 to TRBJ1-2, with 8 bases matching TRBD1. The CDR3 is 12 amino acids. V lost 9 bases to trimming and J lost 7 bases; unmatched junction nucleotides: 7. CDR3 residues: CARSPGGAGYTF. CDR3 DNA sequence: TGTGCCAGATCCCCAGGGGGCGCTGGCTACACCTTC.

The CDR3 DNA reads TGTGCCAGCAGCTTAGAAGGCGACTTCGAGCAGTACTTC. Its translation is CASSLEGDFEQYF. The chain has TRBV11-2 and TRBJ2-7; D gene ambiguous. CDR1 and CDR2 from the germline V gene are SGHAT and FQNNGV. This CDR3 has 13 residues. Trimming shortened V by 0 bases and J by 6 bases, and 9 bases separated the two germline ends.

The CDR3: CASSPEGAMNTEAFF. CDR3 in DNA: TGTGCCAGCAGCCCAGAGGGAGCTATGAACACTGAAGCTTTCTTT. This chain uses TRBV7-2 with TRBJ1-1, with D uncertain. Germline V gene lookup returns CDR1 SGHTA and CDR2 FQGNSA. This CDR3 contains 15 residues. Trimming removed 5 bases from V and 0 bases from J, with 13 bases in between. The variable domain in full, with the rest retrieved from reference TRBV7-2 and TRBJ1-1, is GAGVSQSPSNKVTEKGKDVELRCDPISGHTALYWYRQSLGQGLEFLIYFQGNSAPDKSGLPSDRFSAERTGGSVSTLTIQRTQQEDSAVYLCASSPEGAMNTEAFFGQGTRLTVV.

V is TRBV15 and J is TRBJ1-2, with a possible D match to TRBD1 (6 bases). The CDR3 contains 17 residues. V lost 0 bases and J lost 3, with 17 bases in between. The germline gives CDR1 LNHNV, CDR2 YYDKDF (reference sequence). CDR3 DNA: TGTGCCACCAGCAGAGATCTGGCAGGGGCCGGCGACTATGGCTACACCTTC. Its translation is CATSRDLAGAGDYGYTF. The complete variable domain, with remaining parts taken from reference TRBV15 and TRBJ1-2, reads DAMVIQNPRYQVTQFGKPVTLSCSQTLNHNVMYWYQQKSSQAPKLLFHYYDKDFNNEADTPDNFQSRRPNTSFCFLDIRSPGLGDTAMYLCATSRDLAGAGDYGYTFGSGTRLTVV.

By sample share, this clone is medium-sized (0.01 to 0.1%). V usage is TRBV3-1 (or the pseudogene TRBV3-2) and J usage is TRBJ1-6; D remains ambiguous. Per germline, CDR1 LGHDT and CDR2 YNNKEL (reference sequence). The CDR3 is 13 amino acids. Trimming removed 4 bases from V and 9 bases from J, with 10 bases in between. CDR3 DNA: TGTGCCAGCAGCCTGACCACCGGTTCACCCCTCCACTTT. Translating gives CASSLTTGSPLHF.

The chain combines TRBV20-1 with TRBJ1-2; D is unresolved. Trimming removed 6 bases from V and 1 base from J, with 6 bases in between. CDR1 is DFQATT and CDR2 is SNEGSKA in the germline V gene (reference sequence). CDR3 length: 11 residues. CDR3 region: CSANYNYGYTF. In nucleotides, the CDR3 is TGCAGTGCCAACTATAACTATGGCTACACCTTC.

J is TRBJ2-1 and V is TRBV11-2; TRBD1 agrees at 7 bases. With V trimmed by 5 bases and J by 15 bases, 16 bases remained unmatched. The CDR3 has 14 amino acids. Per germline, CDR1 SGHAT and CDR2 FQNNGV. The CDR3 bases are TGTGCCAGCAGCACACGTTCCGGGACAGCGAGGGCGTTCTTC. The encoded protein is CASSTRSGTARAFF. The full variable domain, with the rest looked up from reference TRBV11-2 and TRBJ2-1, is EAGVAQSPRYKIIEKRQSVAFWCNPISGHATLYWYQQILGQGPKLLIQFQNNGVVDDSQLPKDRFSAERLKGVDSTLKIQPAKLEDSAVYLCASSTRSGTARAFFGPGTRLTVL.

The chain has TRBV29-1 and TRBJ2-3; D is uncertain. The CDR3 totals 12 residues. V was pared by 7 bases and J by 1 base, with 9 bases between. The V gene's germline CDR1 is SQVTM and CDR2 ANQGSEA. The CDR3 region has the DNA TGCAGCGGAGAGGTGGGCACAGATACGCAGTATTTT. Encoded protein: CSGEVGTDTQYF.

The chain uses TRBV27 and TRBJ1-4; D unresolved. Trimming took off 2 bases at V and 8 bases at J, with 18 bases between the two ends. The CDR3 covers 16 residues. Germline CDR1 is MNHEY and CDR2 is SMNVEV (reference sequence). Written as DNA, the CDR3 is TGTGCCAGCAGTTTAAGAGGGTTCGGAGGATCCGAAAAACTGTTTTTT. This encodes CASSLRGFGGSEKLFF.

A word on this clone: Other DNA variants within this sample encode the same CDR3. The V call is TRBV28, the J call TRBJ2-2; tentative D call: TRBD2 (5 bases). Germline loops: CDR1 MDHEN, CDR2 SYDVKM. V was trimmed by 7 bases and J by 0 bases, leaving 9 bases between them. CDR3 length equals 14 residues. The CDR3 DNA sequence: TGTGCCAGCACTCTAGCCGCGAACACCGGGGAGCTGTTTTTT. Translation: CASTLAANTGELFF.

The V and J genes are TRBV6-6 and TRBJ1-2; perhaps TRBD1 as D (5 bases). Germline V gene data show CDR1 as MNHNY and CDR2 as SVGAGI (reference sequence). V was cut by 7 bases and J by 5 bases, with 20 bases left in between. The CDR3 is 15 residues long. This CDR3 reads CASIYEAGIKYGYTF. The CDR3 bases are TGTGCCAGCATCTACGAGGCAGGGATCAAATATGGCTACACCTTC.

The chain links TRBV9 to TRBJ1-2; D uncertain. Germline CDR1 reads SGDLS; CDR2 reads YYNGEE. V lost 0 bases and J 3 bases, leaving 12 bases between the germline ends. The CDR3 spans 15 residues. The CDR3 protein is CASSVGQEEYYGYTF. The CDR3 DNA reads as TGTGCCAGCAGCGTAGGGCAGGAAGAATACTATGGCTACACCTTC.